Listed below are T cell receptor beta chains from one sample, sequenced in a study of cytomegalovirus exposure and HLA in healthy donors. Here immunoSEQ multiplex PCR was the method, and the copy in TCRdb shows in-frame clones only, minus some. The table shows about 330,000 clones, with roughly 90% occurring only once. Sequenced: PBMCs. All receptors come from a woman in her 30s in good health and CMV-seropositive. The CDR3 runs from the conserved cysteine through the conserved F or W.

v_call	j_call	cdr3_aa
TRBV21-1	TRBJ1-5	CASSKGRTGSNQPQHF
TRBV7-3	TRBJ2-3	CASSSPSTDTQYF
TRBV6-5	TRBJ1-1	CASTPLKRTEAFF
TRBV2	TRBJ2-4	CASSDSTLAKNIQYF
TRBV6-5	TRBJ2-7	CATRDRGPYEQYF
TRBV7-8	TRBJ1-5	CASSRQEINQPQHF
TRBV18	TRBJ1-5	CASSPIGDSGNQPQHF
TRBV5-6	TRBJ1-1	CASSLGGGTEAFF
TRBV5-4	TRBJ2-3	CASSLATSSTDTQYF
TRBV5-1	TRBJ2-5	CASSRSLGGGETQYF
TRBV27	TRBJ1-3	CASSFGSSGNTIYF
TRBV29-1	TRBJ2-5	CSVETESGETQYF
TRBV4-1	TRBJ2-7	CASSKGASGLYEQYF
TRBV30	TRBJ1-1	CAWGQGVGTEAFF
TRBV14	TRBJ2-7	CASSQMPVGVAADEQYF
TRBV28	TRBJ2-7	CASSLGTGAIGKYF
TRBV2	TRBJ1-5	CASSVGQGGQPQHF
TRBV7-2	TRBJ2-7	CASSKPGQHYEQYF
TRBV18	TRBJ2-7	CASSPPGVTYEQYF
TRBV6-1	TRBJ2-2	CASSEVGNTGELFF
TRBV7-2	TRBJ1-1	CASSFGTALNTEAFF
TRBV7-9	TRBJ1-1	CASSLIGGPEAFF
TRBV28	TRBJ2-3	CASRTRGGSDTQYF
TRBV6-5	TRBJ2-1	CASSPGGSYNEQFF
TRBV4-3	TRBJ1-1	CASSQDMGSITEAFF
TRBV10-3	TRBJ2-1	CAISESWEDEQFF
TRBV9	TRBJ1-5	CASSSRGAFNQPQHF
TRBV5-6	TRBJ2-7	CASSSRGTYEQYF
TRBV9	TRBJ2-3	CASTDGGLAGGRESTDTQYF
TRBV15	TRBJ1-2	CATSLAGVGGTGYTF
TRBV9	TRBJ2-1	CASSAGLADNEQFF
TRBV27	TRBJ1-2	CASSLREGGQYYGYTF
TRBV25-1	TRBJ2-7	CASSELGHQEQYF
TRBV9	TRBJ2-3	CASSVGGVEDTQYF
TRBV9	TRBJ1-2	CASSVFDRVGNYGYTF
TRBV5-6	TRBJ2-1	CASSLEGSSGGLLYEQFF